This T cell receptor (beta chain) was found in a study of CD8 T cells in Susac syndrome. Random hexamers primed reverse transcription of about 0.45 to 1 ug RNA. Each CDR3 protein gets one entry after TCRdb re-called the immunoSEQ multiplex PCR reads with MiXCR. Of roughly 76,000 distinct CDR3 sequences in the sample, under 95% were seen once. In germline, CDR1 is SGHNT, CDR2 YENEEA. Trimming left V 0 bases short and J 2 bases short, with 16 bases between. CDR3 length: 17 residues. The J gene is TRBJ2-5, the V gene TRBV11-3, with D possibly being TRBD1 (6 bases). Sequenced material: CD8+ T cells from PBMCs. The clonotype originates from a human donor with Susac syndrome. CDR3 sequence reads: CASSLDQFRGGQETQYF. CDR3 coding DNA: TGTGCCAGCAGCTTAGATCAGTTCAGGGGTGGACAAGAGACCCAGTACTTC.